The rows below give T cell receptor beta chains drawn from one sample of a study of follicular helper T cells after annual influenza vaccination. Libraries were prepared by immunoSEQ multiplex PCR; TCRdb keeps only in-frame clonotypes and omits some of them. Of about 10,000 clones in the sample, approximately 84% were seen once. The sequences come from CXCR5+ CD38- circulating T follicular helper cells from blood, collected on the day of influenza vaccination. Receptors originate from an adult who received the influenza vaccine. CDR3s include the opening cysteine and the closing phenylalanine or tryptophan. D genes are given only for firm matches. A clone size is listed for some rows: how often the clone was seen (once, few, many), or a class if it is expanded.

v_call,j_call,clone_size,d_call,cdr3_aa,cdr3_nt
TRBV9,TRBJ2-3,-,-,CASSRGDAADTQYF,TGTGCCAGCAGCAGGGGGGACGCCGCGGATACGCAGTATTTT
TRBV4-3,TRBJ1-4,-,-,CASSQEFRRNEKLFF,TGCGCCAGCAGCCAAGAATTCCGTAGAAATGAAAAACTGTTTTTT
TRBV30,TRBJ2-7,-,-,CAWNDGIFYEQYF,TGTGCCTGGAACGACGGGATCTTCTACGAGCAGTACTTC
TRBV6-1,TRBJ1-4,-,-,CASNRGRTTNEKLFF,TGTGCCAGCAATCGGGGACGGACAACTAATGAAAAACTGTTTTTT
TRBV7-2,TRBJ2-5,-,-,CASSLGSGLGIRETQYF,TGTGCCAGCAGCTTAGGGTCAGGGCTGGGGATCAGGGAGACCCAGTACTTC
TRBV28,TRBJ1-1,-,-,CASRSGGNTEAFF,TGTGCCAGCAGATCAGGAGGGAACACTGAAGCTTTCTTT
TRBV21-1,TRBJ2-7,-,-,CASTSPDRDCEQYF,TGTGCCAGCACATCCCCAGACAGGGATTGCGAGCAGTACTTC
TRBV4-3,TRBJ2-4,-,-,CASSQGSPGAKNIQYF,TGCGCCAGCAGCCAAGGGAGTCCAGGGGCCAAAAACATTCAGTACTTC
TRBV19,TRBJ1-1,-,-,CATRSGRTLNTEAFF,TGTGCCACCCGGTCTGGCCGGACATTGAACACTGAAGCTTTCTTT
TRBV2,TRBJ1-4,-,-,CASSDGRSNEKLFF,TGTGCCAGCAGTGATGGGCGGAGTAATGAAAAACTGTTTTTT
TRBV11-1,TRBJ2-7,-,-,CASSLAASDEQYF,TGTGCCAGCAGCCTGGCGGCAAGCGACGAGCAGTACTTC
TRBV7-2,TRBJ2-2,once,TRBD1,CASSGTGGTGELFF,TGTGCCAGCAGCGGGACAGGGGGAACCGGGGAGCTGTTTTTT
TRBV19,TRBJ1-1,-,-,CASSRFVNTEAFF,TGTGCCAGTAGTAGGTTTGTGAACACTGAAGCTTTCTTT
TRBV5-1,TRBJ1-2,-,-,CASSLEGASDRDYTF,TGCGCCAGCAGCTTGGAAGGGGCCTCCGATCGTGACTACACCTTC
TRBV7-9,TRBJ2-3,-,TRBD1,CASSRDRSTDTQYF,TGTGCCAGCAGCCGGGACAGGTCAACAGATACGCAGTATTTT
TRBV5-5,TRBJ1-1,few,-,CASSLGFMNTEAFF,TGTGCCAGCAGCTTGGGCTTCATGAACACTGAAGCTTTCTTT
TRBV16,TRBJ1-2,few,-,CASSQDRTYGYTF,TGTGCCAGCAGCCAAGACAGGACCTATGGCTACACCTTC